These 30 T cell receptor beta chains were sequenced from one sample in a study of regulatory T cells in long-lasting Graves disease. Time point defined: persistent/refractory GD, antithyroid drugs over 5 years with positive TRAb. There was RNA extracted from PBMCs, and the TCR library was made from it. In building TCR beta libraries, iRepertoire HTBI primers were used together with Arm-PCR of CDR3 regions. TCRdb itself ran the multiplex PCR reads through MiXCR, one entry per CDR3 protein. The sample lists some 470,000 distinct CDR3 sequences; under 25% were seen once. Sample: peripheral blood mononuclear cells (PBMCs), taken when the disease was refractory, from a patient treated with antithyroid drugs. Receptors originate from a female donor with Graves disease.

This clonotype came up many times. At one boundary the junction diverges from the germline segment, which might be a read error. The DNA for the CDR3 is TGTGCCAGCAGCTTATCTACAGGGTATGGCTACACCTTC. Protein product: CASSLSTGYGYTF. V is TRBV27 and J is TRBJ1-2, with D tentatively TRBD1 (6 bases). Per the germline V gene, CDR1 is MNHEY and CDR2 is SMNVEV (reference sequence). The CDR3 has 13 amino acids.

The chain recombines TRBV7-9 with TRBJ1-1; D is unclear. V was trimmed by 0 bases and J by 4 bases, leaving 9 bases between them. The CDR3 has 14 amino acids. The V gene's germline CDR1 is SEHNR and CDR2 FQNEAQ (reference sequence). CDR3 protein: CASSLASKGTEAFF. Written as DNA, the CDR3 is TGTGCCAGCAGCTTAGCCTCAAAAGGCACTGAAGCTTTCTTT.

This clonotype was seen at least ten times. V and J are TRBV7-2 and TRBJ2-5; D possibly corresponds to TRBD1 (5 bases). The germline CDR1 and CDR2 sequences are SGHTA and FQGNSA. V gave up 4 bases and J gave up 2 bases, with 14 bases separating them. This CDR3 is built from 15 residues. CDR3 loop: CASSSQPGLQETQYF. Written as DNA, the CDR3 is TGTGCCAGCAGCTCCCAACCAGGGTTACAAGAGACCCAGTACTTC.

This clonotype was found many times. The genes are TRBV29-1 and TRBJ2-7; 7 bases are shared with TRBD1. This CDR3 is 14 amino acids long. Unmatched junction bases numbered 7, after V lost 4 bases and J lost 1 base. Per germline, CDR1 SQVTM and CDR2 ANQGSEA. CDR3 residues: CSVGTGRNSYEQYF. The DNA for the CDR3 is TGCAGCGTTGGGACAGGACGGAATTCCTACGAGCAGTACTTC.

The chain employs TRBV24-1 and TRBJ1-1, with D possibly matching TRBD1 (5 bases). CDR1 and CDR2 (germline): KGHDR, SFDVKD. This CDR3 contains 15 residues. With 6 bases removed from V and 4 bases from J, the gap between germline ends came to 17 bases. CDR3 bases: TGTGCCACCAGTAACCCCCAGGGTCCCGGCACTGAAGCTTTCTTT. It encodes CATSNPQGPGTEAFF.

The J gene is TRBJ2-3, the V gene TRBV12-3 or TRBV12-4, with 12 bases identical to TRBD2. The V segment lost 3 bases and the J segment 4 bases; nucleotides outside the gene matches: 2. The CDR3 is made up of 15 amino acids. This chain's CDR3 is CASSFTSGGSDTQYF. DNA for the CDR3: TGTGCCAGCAGTTTTACTAGCGGGGGGTCAGATACGCAGTATTTT.

The rearrangement joins TRBV20-1 to TRBJ1-1; tentatively, D is TRBD1 (6 bases). V lost 3 bases, J lost 4 bases, and 15 bases lay in between. CDR3 size: 14 residues. The germline V gene has CDR1 DFQATT and CDR2 SNEGSKA (reference sequence). The CDR3 DNA follows: TGCAGTGCTAGTAATACAGGGCGGAGCACTGAAGCTTTCTTT. Translating it yields CSASNTGRSTEAFF.

This clonotype was counted only a few times. The rearrangement joins TRBV15 to TRBJ1-5; D unresolved. The CDR3 length is 15 residues. Germline V gene lookup returns CDR1 LNHNV and CDR2 YYDKDF (reference sequence). Trimming took 0 bases from V and 4 from J, leaving 10 bases between them. CDR3 loop: CATSRDIGDNQPQHF. The CDR3 DNA sequence: TGTGCCACCAGCAGAGATATAGGAGATAATCAGCCCCAGCATTTT.

About this clonotype: A much more abundant neighbour one base away suggests this may be a read error. The chain has TRBV11-1 and TRBJ1-1; a weak D match, TRBD1 (5 bases). Trimming removed 2 bases from V and 3 bases from J, with 10 bases in between. CDR1 and CDR2 (germline): SGHAT, FQDESV (reference sequence). CDR3 length: 14 amino acids. CDR3 DNA: TGTGCCAGCAGCTTATGGGACGGGGACACTGAAGCTTTCTTT. Translation: CASSLWDGDTEAFF. The variable domain in full, completed from reference TRBV11-1 and TRBJ1-1, reads EAEVAQSPRYKITEKSQAVAFWCDPISGHATLYWYRQILGQGPELLVQFQDESVVDDSQLPKDRFSAERLKGVDSTLKIQPAELGDSAMYLCASSLWDGDTEAFFGQGTRLTVV.

J is TRBJ1-6 and V is TRBV30, with D possibly matching TRBD1 (5 bases). The CDR3 is 14 amino acids. Trimming took off 1 base at V and 10 bases at J, with 14 bases between the two ends. Germline assignment: CDR1 GTSNPN and CDR2 SVGIG (reference sequence). The CDR3 DNA reads as TGTGCCTGGAGTGGAGGGACTCCGGGATCACCCCTCCACTTT. This translates into CAWSGGTPGSPLHF.

The chain combines TRBV3-1 with TRBJ2-5; D remains ambiguous. The ends were cut back, 4 bases at V and 4 bases at J, with 19 bases in the middle. In germline, CDR1 is LGHDT, CDR2 YNNKEL (reference sequence). The CDR3 covers 16 residues. As DNA, the CDR3 is TGTGCCAGCAGCCTCCACAGACCGGCCGACGCAGAGACCCAGTACTTC. It codes for CASSLHRPADAETQYF.

This clonotype appeared many times. The rearrangement uses TRBV12-5 and TRBJ2-7; D remains unclear. Germline CDR1 and CDR2: LGHNT and FRNRAP. V was trimmed by 0 bases and J by 4 bases, leaving 13 bases between them. The CDR3 runs to 15 residues. The CDR3 here is CASGLVLEALYEQYF. The DNA of the CDR3 is TGTGCTAGTGGTTTGGTTCTCGAGGCCTTGTACGAGCAGTACTTC. Full variable domain (remainder filled in from reference TRBV12-5 and TRBJ2-7): DARVTQTPRHKVTEMGQEVTMRCQPILGHNTVFWYRQTMMQGLELLAYFRNRAPLDDSGMPKDRFSAEMPDATLATLKIQPSEPRDSAVYFCASGLVLEALYEQYFGPGTRLTVT.

A note on this clonotype: This may be a read error, as it is one base from a much larger clone. The gene calls are TRBV12-3 or TRBV12-4 and TRBJ1-1; 7 bases agree with TRBD1. V lost 6 bases and J lost 5; bases outside the gene matches: 9. This CDR3 contains 14 residues. In DNA form, the CDR3 reads TGTGCCAGCAGGGCAGACAGGGTGGGGACTGAAGCTTTCTTT. Amino acids: CASRADRVGTEAFF.

The chain has TRBV7-2 and TRBJ2-3, with D possibly being TRBD2 (5 bases). The CDR3 has 17 residues. V was pared by 5 bases and J by 2 bases, with 20 bases between. Per the germline V gene, CDR1 is SGHTA and CDR2 is FQGNSA. CDR3 protein: CASSPHRGSGPTDTQYF. The CDR3 DNA follows: TGTGCCAGCAGCCCGCATCGGGGAAGCGGACCCACAGATACGCAGTATTTT.

This clonotype was observed a handful of times. The chain employs TRBV11-2 and TRBJ2-7; D is undetermined. Germline lookup yields CDR1 SGHAT and CDR2 FQNNGV. V lost 1 base to trimming and J lost 7 bases, with 17 bases between them. The CDR3 has 15 amino acids. The CDR3 is CASSLAGHLFGEQYF. DNA of the CDR3: TGTGCCAGCAGCTTAGCGGGCCATCTATTCGGGGAGCAGTACTTC.

This rearrangement joins TRBV12-3 or TRBV12-4 to TRBJ2-3; perhaps TRBD2 as D (5 bases). CDR3 size: 13 residues. Deletions cut 2 bases from V and 4 bases from J, with 7 bases between. CDR3 in amino acids: CASSLTEADTQYF. The CDR3 DNA follows: TGTGCCAGCAGTTTAACGGAGGCAGATACGCAGTATTTT.

This clonotype showed up just a few times. The chain is built from TRBV11-2 and TRBJ1-2; D possibly corresponds to TRBD1 (5 bases). CDR3 length: 18 residues. Trimming took off 4 bases at V and 2 bases at J, with 23 bases between the two ends. Germline V lookup: CDR1 SGHAT, CDR2 FQNNGV. CDR3 DNA sequence: TGTGCCAGCAGCTCCGGGGCGGTATTATTGCGGACCAACTATGGCTACACCTTC. As protein: CASSSGAVLLRTNYGYTF. The whole variable domain, filled in from reference TRBV11-2 and TRBJ1-2, reads EAGVAQSPRYKIIEKRQSVAFWCNPISGHATLYWYQQILGQGPKLLIQFQNNGVVDDSQLPKDRFSAERLKGVDSTLKIQPAKLEDSAVYLCASSSGAVLLRTNYGYTFGSGTRLTVV.

At least ten counts were recorded for this clonotype. The J gene is TRBJ2-5, the V gene TRBV20-1; D gene ambiguous. The V gene's germline CDR1 is DFQATT and CDR2 SNEGSKA (reference sequence). The germline V and J ends were trimmed by 3 bases and 3 bases, with 8 bases remaining between them. The CDR3 is 12 residues long. This CDR3 is CSASVREETQYF. In nucleotides, the CDR3 is TGCAGTGCTAGCGTTCGGGAAGAGACCCAGTACTTC.

The gene calls are TRBV5-1 and TRBJ2-7; 10 bases agree with TRBD2. The V segment lost 5 bases and the J segment 0 bases; nucleotides outside the gene matches: 5. CDR3 length: 15 residues. Germline V gene lookup returns CDR1 SGHRS and CDR2 YFSETQ. In nucleotides, the CDR3 is TGCGCCAGCAGACCCGGGACTAGCGTCTCCTACGAGCAGTACTTC. The encoded protein is CASRPGTSVSYEQYF.

Many counts were recorded for this clonotype. The chain has TRBV20-1 and TRBJ2-5; TRBD2 might be the D (6 bases). V gave up 6 bases and J gave up 4 bases, with 15 bases separating them. Germline V CDR1 and CDR2: DFQATT, SNEGSKA (reference sequence). The length of the CDR3 is 13 residues. The DNA for the CDR3 is TGCAGTGCCGGCGGGACCCTAGGAGAGACCCAGTACTTC. Translated, it gives CSAGGTLGETQYF.

This clonotype was found many times. This rearrangement joins TRBV11-3 to TRBJ1-1, with D maybe TRBD1 (5 bases). In germline, CDR1 is SGHNT, CDR2 YENEEA. V dropped 6 bases and J dropped 8 bases, with 16 bases sitting between them. The CDR3 length is 13 residues. The CDR3 coding sequence is TGTGCCAGCAGTTCCGTGCAGGGCTCCGAAGCTTTCTTT. As protein: CASSSVQGSEAFF. Supplemented by reference TRBV11-3 and TRBJ1-1, the full variable domain reads EAGVVQSPRYKIIEKKQPVAFWCNPISGHNTLYWYLQNLGQGPELLIRYENEEAVDDSQLPKDRFSAERLKGVDSTLKIQPAELGDSAVYLCASSSVQGSEAFFGQGTRLTVV.

J is TRBJ1-1 and V is TRBV20-1, with D uncertain. The V and J ends lost 7 bases and 5 bases respectively, with 14 bases between them. There are 12 residues in the CDR3. Germline CDR1 and CDR2: DFQATT and SNEGSKA (reference sequence). CDR3 sequence (DNA): TGCAGTGTCTCCCGCCGGGCGACTGAAGCTTTCTTT. It specifies CSVSRRATEAFF.

This chain joins TRBV30 and TRBJ1-1; D call uncertain. Germline V gene data show CDR1 as GTSNPN and CDR2 as SVGIG (reference sequence). V shed 4 bases and J shed 0 bases, with 12 bases lying between them. The CDR3 totals 14 residues. CDR3 bases: TGTGCCTGGATTCTCCAGAGCCTGAACACTGAAGCTTTCTTT. Encoded protein: CAWILQSLNTEAFF. The entire variable domain, with the rest obtained from reference TRBV30 and TRBJ1-1, is as follows: SQTIHQWPATLVQPVGSPLSLECTVEGTSNPNLYWYRQAAGRGLQLLFYSVGIGQISSEVPQNLSASRPQDRQFILSSKKLLLSDSGFYLCAWILQSLNTEAFFGQGTRLTVV.

This clonotype was recorded at least ten times. The chain is built from TRBV13 and TRBJ2-5, with 9 bases identical to TRBD2. Per the germline V gene, CDR1 is PRHDT and CDR2 is FYEKMQ (reference sequence). After removal of 4 bases from V and 0 bases from J, the junction contained 6 bases not matched to a gene. This CDR3 has 16 residues. This chain's CDR3 is CASSSGGGGYQETQYF. The CDR3 bases are TGTGCCAGCAGCTCCGGCGGGGGGGGGTACCAAGAGACCCAGTACTTC. The complete variable domain, with remaining parts taken from reference TRBV13 and TRBJ2-5, reads AAGVIQSPRHLIKEKRETATLKCYPIPRHDTVYWYQQGPGQDPQFLISFYEKMQSDKGSIPDRFSAQQFSDYHSELNMSSLELGDSALYFCASSSGGGGYQETQYFGPGTRLLVL.

This clonotype came up many times. The V gene is TRBV9, the J gene TRBJ2-2; no clear D gene. The CDR3 runs 12 residues. The ends were cut back, 0 bases at V and 6 bases at J, with 3 bases in the middle. The germline V gene encodes CDR1 SGDLS and CDR2 YYNGEE. DNA of the CDR3: TGTGCCAGCAGCGTAGCGGCCGGGGAGCTGTTTTTT. This translates into CASSVAAGELFF.

The genes are TRBV5-1 and TRBJ2-1; D may be TRBD1 or TRBD2 (5 bases each). This CDR3 comprises 15 residues. Trimming took off 1 base at V and 7 bases at J, with 15 bases between the two ends. CDR1 is SGHRS and CDR2 is YFSETQ in the germline V gene. The CDR3: CASSLYGTLSNEQFF. The DNA for the CDR3 is TGCGCCAGCAGCTTGTACGGGACCCTGAGTAATGAGCAGTTCTTC.

This clonotype appeared once. This sequence joins TRBV13 and TRBJ1-5; D is ambiguous. V lost 1 base and J 1 base, leaving 8 bases between the germline ends. The CDR3 consists of 15 residues. CDR1 is PRHDT and CDR2 is FYEKMQ in the germline V gene (reference sequence). The chain's CDR3 is CASSLVRESNQPQHF. The DNA of the CDR3 is TGTGCCAGCAGCTTAGTGCGTGAAAGCAATCAGCCCCAGCATTTT.

This clonotype was seen ten or more times. The rearrangement links TRBV12-3 or TRBV12-4 to TRBJ1-1; weak D call: TRBD1 (5 bases). The ends were cut back, 6 bases at V and 5 bases at J, with 19 bases in the middle. The CDR3 loop spans 15 amino acids. The CDR3 DNA follows: TGTGCCAGCAGCCCCTGGGCCGGGGGTAGGACTGAAGCTTTCTTT. Protein: CASSPWAGGRTEAFF.

V is TRBV20-1 and J is TRBJ1-1; no definite D call. Per germline, CDR1 DFQATT and CDR2 SNEGSKA (reference sequence). The V end was cut by 5 bases, the J end by 10 bases, with 20 bases between. The CDR3 length is 13 residues. The DNA of the CDR3 is TGCAGTGCTCGCCTAGCCGGGCTGAAAGGAGCTTTCTTT. Residues: CSARLAGLKGAFF.

The chain couples TRBV9 to TRBJ2-7, with TRBD2 identical over 15 bases. CDR3 size: 18 residues. V lost 5 bases and J lost 0; bases outside the gene matches: 9. Germline V gene lookup returns CDR1 SGDLS and CDR2 YYNGEE. This CDR3 reads CASSASGTSGGSSYEQYF. The CDR3 DNA reads TGTGCCAGCAGTGCGTCGGGGACTAGCGGGGGGAGCTCCTACGAGCAGTACTTC. The full variable domain, rest sourced from reference TRBV9 and TRBJ2-7, is DSGVTQTPKHLITATGQRVTLRCSPRSGDLSVYWYQQSLDQGLQFLIQYYNGEERAKGNILERFSAQQFPDLHSELNLSSLELGDSALYFCASSASGTSGGSSYEQYFGPGTRLTVT.